This T cell receptor (beta chain) was identified during a study of CD4 T cells in relation to SARS-CoV-2 and coronaviruses. Study conclusions and caveats: The assay detects memory recall responses, not culture-primed primary responses.

Naive or memory CD4+ cells were cultured 1:1 with T cell-depleted PBMCs plus CEF. Survey-level TCR-beta sequencing used DNA from CEF-cultured naive and memory CD4+ T cells. Produced via immunoSEQ multiplex PCR; TCRdb's table is partial and in-frame only. Of about 36,000 clones detected, just under 85% appear once; the ten largest clones hold 6.6%. Trimming took 0 bases from V and 3 from J; bases not matched to a gene: 2. The CDR3 consists of 16 residues. Germline V gene data show CDR1 as SGHRS and CDR2 as YFSETQ. Worth noting for this clone: Its antigen remains unidentified.

The sequence was obtained from an adult with COVID-19. The specimen sequenced was naive CD4+ T cells from PBMCs, cultured in vitro. Subset denoted: naive CD4+ T cells isolated by negative enrichment. This chain joins TRBV5-1 and TRBJ2-1; 11 nucleotides match TRBD2. The CDR3 nucleotides are TGCGCCAGCAGCTTGGCCGGGACTAGCGGCTACAATGAGCAGTTCTTC. Encoded protein: CASSLAGTSGYNEQFF.